This TCR beta chain was sequenced in a study of T-cell memory formation after mild COVID-19. MiXCR was run by TCRdb on the 5' RACE reads, yielding one entry per CDR3 protein. Of fewer than 650,000 distinct CDR3 sequences listed, about 22% are singletons. This clonotype was detected ten times or more. The antigen is undetermined. The CDR3 spans 13 residues. V was cut by 8 bases and J by 8 bases, with 18 bases left in between. Per germline, CDR1 MDHEN and CDR2 SYDVKM. Study-wide results and caveats: Pre-infection memory carried some responding clones, suggesting that cross-reactive memory joined.

This clonotype was obtained from an adult woman who had mild COVID-19 (a few samples of this study predate the infection). Cell type and time point are not known. Sequenced material: PBMCs or a T cell subset sorted from them (not recorded which). V gene TRBV28 combines with J gene TRBJ1-2; D is unclear. CDR3 bases: TGTGCCAGCTCACGTGGTGAGCGGGGAGGCTACACCTTC. This sequence encodes CASSRGERGGYTF.